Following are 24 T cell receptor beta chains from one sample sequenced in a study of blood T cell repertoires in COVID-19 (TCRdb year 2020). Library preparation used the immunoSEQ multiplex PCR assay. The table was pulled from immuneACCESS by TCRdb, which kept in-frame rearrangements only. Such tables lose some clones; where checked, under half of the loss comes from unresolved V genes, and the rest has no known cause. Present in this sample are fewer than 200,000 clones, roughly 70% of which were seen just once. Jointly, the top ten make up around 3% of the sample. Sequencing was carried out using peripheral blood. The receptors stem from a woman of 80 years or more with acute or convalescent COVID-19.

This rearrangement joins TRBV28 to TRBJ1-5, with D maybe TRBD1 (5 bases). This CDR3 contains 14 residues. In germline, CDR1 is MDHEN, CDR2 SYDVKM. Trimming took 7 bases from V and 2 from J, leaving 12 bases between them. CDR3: CASTDGGGNQPQHF. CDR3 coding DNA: TGTGCCAGCACCGACGGAGGGGGCAATCAGCCCCAGCATTTT.

CDR3 sequence: CASSSLAGGSEQYF. Written as DNA, the CDR3 is TGTGCCAGCAGCTCGTTAGCGGGAGGGAGCGAGCAGTACTTC. The chain uses TRBV7-9 and TRBJ2-7; 11 nucleotides agree with TRBD2. The CDR3 is 14 amino acids. Germline V lookup: CDR1 SEHNR, CDR2 FQNEAQ (reference sequence). V trimming: 4 bases; J trimming: 6 bases; junction bases outside the gene matches: 5. Complete variable domain (other parts from reference TRBV7-9 and TRBJ2-7): DTGVSQNPRHKITKRGQNVTFRCDPISEHNRLYWYRQTLGQGPEFLTYFQNEAQLEKSRLLSDRFSAERPKGSFSTLEIQRTEQGDSAMYLCASSSLAGGSEQYFGPGTRLTVT.

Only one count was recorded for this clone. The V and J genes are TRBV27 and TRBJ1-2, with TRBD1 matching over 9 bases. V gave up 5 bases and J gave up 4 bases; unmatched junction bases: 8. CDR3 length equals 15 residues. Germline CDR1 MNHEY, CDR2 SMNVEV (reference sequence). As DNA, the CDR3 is TGTGCCAGCAGTCCCTGGGGACAGGGAAGCTATGGCTACACCTTC. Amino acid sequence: CASSPWGQGSYGYTF.

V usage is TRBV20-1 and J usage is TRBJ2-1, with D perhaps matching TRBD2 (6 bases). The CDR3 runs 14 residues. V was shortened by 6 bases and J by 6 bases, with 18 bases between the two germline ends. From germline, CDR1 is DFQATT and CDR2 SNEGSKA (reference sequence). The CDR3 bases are TGCAGTGCAAGTTTTAGGACTACCTTCAATGAGCAGTTCTTC. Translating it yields CSASFRTTFNEQFF.

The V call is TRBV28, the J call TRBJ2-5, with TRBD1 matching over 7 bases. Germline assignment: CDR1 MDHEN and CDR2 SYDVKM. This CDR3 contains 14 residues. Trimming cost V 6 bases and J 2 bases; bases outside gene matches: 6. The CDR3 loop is CASRRGTDQETQYF. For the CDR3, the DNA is TGTGCCAGCAGGCGAGGGACAGATCAAGAGACCCAGTACTTC.

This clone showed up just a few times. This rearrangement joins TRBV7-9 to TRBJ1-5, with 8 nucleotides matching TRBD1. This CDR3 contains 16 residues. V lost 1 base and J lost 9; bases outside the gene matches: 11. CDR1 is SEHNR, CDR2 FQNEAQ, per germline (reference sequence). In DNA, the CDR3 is TGTGCCAGCAGCTTAGGGGATGGACAGGGATTGGGGCCCCAGCATTTT. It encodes CASSLGDGQGLGPQHF.

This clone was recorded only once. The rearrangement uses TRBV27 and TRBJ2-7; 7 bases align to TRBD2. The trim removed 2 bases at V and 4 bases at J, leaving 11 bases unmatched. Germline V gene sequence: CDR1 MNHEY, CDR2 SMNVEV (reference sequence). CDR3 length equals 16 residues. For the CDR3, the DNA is TGTGCCAGCAGTTTAAGGAGGGGCGGGAGTTCGTACGAGCAGTACTTC. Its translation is CASSLRRGGSSYEQYF.

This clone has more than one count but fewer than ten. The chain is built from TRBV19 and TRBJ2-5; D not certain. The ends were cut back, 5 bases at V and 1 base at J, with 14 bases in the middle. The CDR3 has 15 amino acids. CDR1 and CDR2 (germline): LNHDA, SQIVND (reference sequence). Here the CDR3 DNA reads TGTGCCAGTAGTCCACTCCTCCCGGGCCAAGAGACCCAGTACTTC. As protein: CASSPLLPGQETQYF.

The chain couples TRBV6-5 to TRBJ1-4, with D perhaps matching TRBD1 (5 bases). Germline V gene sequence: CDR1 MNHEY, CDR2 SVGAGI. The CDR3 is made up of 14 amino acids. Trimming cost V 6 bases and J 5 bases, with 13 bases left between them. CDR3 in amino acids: CASRDRRGNEKLFF. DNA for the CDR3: TGTGCCAGCAGGGACCGTAGGGGAAATGAAAAACTGTTTTTT.

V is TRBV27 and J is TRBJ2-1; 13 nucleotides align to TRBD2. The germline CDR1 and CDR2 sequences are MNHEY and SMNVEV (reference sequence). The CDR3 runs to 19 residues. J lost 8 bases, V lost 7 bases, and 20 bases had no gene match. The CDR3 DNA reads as TGTGCCAGCACTAGAAATTGGGGGACTAGCGGGACCTCTAGGGATGAGCAGTTCTTC. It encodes CASTRNWGTSGTSRDEQFF.

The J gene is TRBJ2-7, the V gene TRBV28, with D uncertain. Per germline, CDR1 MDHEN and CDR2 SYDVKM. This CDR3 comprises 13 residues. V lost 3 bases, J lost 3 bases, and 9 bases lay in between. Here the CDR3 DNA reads TGTGCCAGCAGTTTGAGGAACATCTACGAGCAGTACTTC. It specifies CASSLRNIYEQYF.

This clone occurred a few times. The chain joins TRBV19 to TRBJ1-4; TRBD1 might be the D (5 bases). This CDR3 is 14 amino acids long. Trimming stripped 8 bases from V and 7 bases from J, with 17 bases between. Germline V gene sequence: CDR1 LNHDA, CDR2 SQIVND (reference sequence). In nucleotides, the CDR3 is TGTGCCAGTCACCACCTCCAGGGCCGTGAAAAACTGTTTTTT. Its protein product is CASHHLQGREKLFF.

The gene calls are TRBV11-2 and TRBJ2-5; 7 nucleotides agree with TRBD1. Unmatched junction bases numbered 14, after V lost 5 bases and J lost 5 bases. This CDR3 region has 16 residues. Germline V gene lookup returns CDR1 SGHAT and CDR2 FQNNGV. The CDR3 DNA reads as TGTGCCAGCAGCATATCACAGGGGCAGGGTCAGGAGACCCAGTACTTC. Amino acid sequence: CASSISQGQGQETQYF.

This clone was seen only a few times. The CDR3 spells CASSLTQGFSGYTF. DNA of the CDR3: TGTGCCAGCAGCTTAACGCAGGGTTTCAGCGGCTACACCTTC. V usage is TRBV11-2 and J usage is TRBJ1-2; a possible D gene is TRBD1 (5 bases). V shed 2 bases and J shed 8 bases, with 15 bases lying between them. The length of the CDR3 is 14 residues. Germline V gives CDR1 SGHAT, CDR2 FQNNGV.

The CDR3 here is CASSSIPQGYQETQYF. CDR3 nucleotides: TGTGCCAGCAGTTCCATACCACAGGGCTACCAAGAGACCCAGTACTTC. V is TRBV7-9 and J is TRBJ2-5; D possibly corresponds to TRBD1 (6 bases). The CDR3 is made up of 16 amino acids. CDR1 is SEHNR, CDR2 FQNEAQ, per germline (reference sequence). The germline V and J ends were trimmed by 6 bases and 0 bases, with 17 bases remaining between them.

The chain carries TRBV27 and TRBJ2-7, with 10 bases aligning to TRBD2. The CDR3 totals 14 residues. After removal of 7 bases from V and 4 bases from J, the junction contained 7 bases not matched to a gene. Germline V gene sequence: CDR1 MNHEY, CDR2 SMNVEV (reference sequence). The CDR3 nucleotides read TGTGCCAGCAAGGGAGCGGGAGGGCGGTACGAGCAGTACTTC. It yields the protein CASKGAGGRYEQYF.

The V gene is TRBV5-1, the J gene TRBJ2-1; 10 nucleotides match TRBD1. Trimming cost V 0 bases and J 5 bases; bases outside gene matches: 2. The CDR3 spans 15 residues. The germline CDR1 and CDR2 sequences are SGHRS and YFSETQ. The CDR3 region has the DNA TGCGCCAGCAGCTTGGGACAGGGGGCTAACAATGAGCAGTTCTTC. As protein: CASSLGQGANNEQFF.

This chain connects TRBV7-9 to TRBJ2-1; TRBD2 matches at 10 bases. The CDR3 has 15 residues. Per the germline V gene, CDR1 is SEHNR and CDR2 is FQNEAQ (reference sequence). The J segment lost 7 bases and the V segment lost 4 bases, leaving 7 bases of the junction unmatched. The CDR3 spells CASSSQREGLNEQFF. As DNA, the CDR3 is TGTGCCAGCAGCTCCCAGCGGGAGGGCCTAAATGAGCAGTTCTTC.

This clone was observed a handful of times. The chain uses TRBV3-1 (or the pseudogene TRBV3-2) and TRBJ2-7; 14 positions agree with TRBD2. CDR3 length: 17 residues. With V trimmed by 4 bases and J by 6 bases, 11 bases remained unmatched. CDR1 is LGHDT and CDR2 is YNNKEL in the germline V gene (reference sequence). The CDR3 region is CASSLSTSGRASSEQYF. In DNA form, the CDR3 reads TGTGCCAGCAGCCTCTCGACTAGCGGGAGGGCCTCCAGCGAGCAGTACTTC.

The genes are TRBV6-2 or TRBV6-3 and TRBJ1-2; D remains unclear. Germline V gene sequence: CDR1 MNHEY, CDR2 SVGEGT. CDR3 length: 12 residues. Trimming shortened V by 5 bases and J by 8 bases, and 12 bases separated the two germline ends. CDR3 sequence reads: CASSQRGFGYTF. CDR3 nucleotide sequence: TGTGCCAGCAGTCAACGAGGGTTCGGCTACACCTTC.

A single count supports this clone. CDR3 region: CASSLYGGRFYEQYF. CDR3 nucleotide sequence: TGTGCCAGCAGCTTATACGGGGGGAGGTTCTACGAGCAGTACTTC. This chain uses TRBV7-8 with TRBJ2-7, with 7 bases identical to TRBD2. The CDR3 covers 15 residues. From germline, CDR1 is SGHVS and CDR2 FQNEAQ. With 2 bases clipped from V and 3 bases from J, the junction kept 7 bases outside the gene matches.

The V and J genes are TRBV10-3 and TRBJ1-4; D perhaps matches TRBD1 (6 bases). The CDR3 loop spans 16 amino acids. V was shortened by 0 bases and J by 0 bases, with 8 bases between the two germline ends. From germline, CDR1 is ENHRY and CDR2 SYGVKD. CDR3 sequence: CAISESTGATNEKLFF. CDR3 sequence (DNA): TGTGCCATCAGTGAGTCGACAGGAGCAACTAATGAAAAACTGTTTTTT.

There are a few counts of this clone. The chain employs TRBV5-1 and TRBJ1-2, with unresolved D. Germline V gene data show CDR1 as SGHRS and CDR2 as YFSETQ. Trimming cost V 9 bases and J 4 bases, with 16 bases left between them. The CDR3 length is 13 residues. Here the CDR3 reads CATAVVSGYGYTF. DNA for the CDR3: TGCGCCACCGCGGTGGTAAGCGGCTATGGCTACACCTTC.

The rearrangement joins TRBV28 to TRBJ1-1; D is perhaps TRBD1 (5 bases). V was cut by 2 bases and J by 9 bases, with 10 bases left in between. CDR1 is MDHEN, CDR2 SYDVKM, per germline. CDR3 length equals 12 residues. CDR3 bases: TGTGCCAGCAGTTTAAGGTGGGGCCAAGCTTTCTTT. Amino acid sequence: CASSLRWGQAFF.